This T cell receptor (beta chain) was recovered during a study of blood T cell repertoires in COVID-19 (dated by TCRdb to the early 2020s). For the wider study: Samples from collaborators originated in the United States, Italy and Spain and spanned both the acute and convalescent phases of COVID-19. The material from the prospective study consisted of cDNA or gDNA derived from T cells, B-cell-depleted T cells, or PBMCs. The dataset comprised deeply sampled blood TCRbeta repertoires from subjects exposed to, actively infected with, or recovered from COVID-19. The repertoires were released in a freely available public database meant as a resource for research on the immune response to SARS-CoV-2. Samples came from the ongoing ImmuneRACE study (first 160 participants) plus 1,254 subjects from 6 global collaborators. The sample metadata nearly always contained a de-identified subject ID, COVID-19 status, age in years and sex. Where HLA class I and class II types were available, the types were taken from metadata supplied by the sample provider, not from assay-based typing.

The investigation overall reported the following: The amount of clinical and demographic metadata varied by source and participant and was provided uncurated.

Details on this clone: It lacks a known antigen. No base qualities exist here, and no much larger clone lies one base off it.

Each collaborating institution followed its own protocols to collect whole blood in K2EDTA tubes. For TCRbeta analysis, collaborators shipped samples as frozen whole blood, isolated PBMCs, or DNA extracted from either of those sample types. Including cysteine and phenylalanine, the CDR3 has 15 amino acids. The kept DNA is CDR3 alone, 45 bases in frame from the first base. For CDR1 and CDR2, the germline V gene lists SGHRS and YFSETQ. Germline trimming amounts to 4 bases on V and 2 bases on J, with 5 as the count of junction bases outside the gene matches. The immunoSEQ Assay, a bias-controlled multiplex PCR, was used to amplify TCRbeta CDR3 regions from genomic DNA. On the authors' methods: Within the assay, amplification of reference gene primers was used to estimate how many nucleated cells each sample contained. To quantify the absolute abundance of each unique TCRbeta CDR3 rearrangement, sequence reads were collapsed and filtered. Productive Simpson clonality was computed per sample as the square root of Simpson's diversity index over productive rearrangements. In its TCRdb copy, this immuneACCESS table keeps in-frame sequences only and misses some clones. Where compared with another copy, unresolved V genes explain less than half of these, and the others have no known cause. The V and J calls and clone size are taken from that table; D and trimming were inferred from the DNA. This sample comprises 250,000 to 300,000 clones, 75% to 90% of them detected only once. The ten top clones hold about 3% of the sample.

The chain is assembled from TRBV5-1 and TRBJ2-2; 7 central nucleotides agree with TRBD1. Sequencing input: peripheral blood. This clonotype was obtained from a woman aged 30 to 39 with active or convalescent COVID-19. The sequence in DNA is TGCGCCAGCAGCCAAGACAGGGCAAACACCGGGGAGCTGTTTTTT. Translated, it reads CASSQDRANTGELFF.